The following is a TCR beta chain sequence with its context. This specimen belongs to a study of blood T cell repertoires in COVID-19. Overall study context: From the United States, Italy and Spain came samples of acute and convalescent COVID-19. In each case, the material was cDNA or gDNA derived from T cells, B-cell-depleted T cells, or PBMCs.

The CDR3 contains 16 residues. CDR1 and CDR2 from the germline V gene are SGHRS and YFSETQ. Germline trimming cut 1 base from V and 3 bases from J; bases unmatched to any gene: 7. During active infection, Seattle patients enrolled and were then monitored through disease. The protocol was immunoSEQ multiplex PCR, while the TCRdb copy is restricted to in-frame clones and leaves out a portion. This sample has around 160,000 clones, with approximately 95% found just once. Sequenced: peripheral blood. This TCR derives from a woman in her sixties or seventies with COVID-19, enrolled during active disease. The rearrangement uses TRBV5-1 and TRBJ2-1, with 7 bases lining up with TRBD2. The CDR3: CASSLRGGARYNEQFF. CDR3 nucleotide sequence: TGCGCCAGCAGCTTGAGGGGAGGGGCTCGCTACAATGAGCAGTTCTTC.